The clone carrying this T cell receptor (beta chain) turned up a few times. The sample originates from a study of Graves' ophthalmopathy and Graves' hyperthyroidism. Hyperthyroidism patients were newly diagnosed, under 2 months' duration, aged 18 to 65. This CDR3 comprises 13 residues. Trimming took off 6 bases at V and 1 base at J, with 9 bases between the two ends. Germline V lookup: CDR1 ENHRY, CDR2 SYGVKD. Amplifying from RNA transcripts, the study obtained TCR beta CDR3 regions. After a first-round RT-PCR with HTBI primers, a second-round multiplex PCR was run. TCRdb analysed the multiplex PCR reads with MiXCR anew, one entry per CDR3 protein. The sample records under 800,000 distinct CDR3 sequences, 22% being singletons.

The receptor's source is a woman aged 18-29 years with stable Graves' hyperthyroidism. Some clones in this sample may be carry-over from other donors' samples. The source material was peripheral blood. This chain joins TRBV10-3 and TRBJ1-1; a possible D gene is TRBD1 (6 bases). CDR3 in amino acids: CAISRTANTEAFF. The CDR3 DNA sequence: TGTGCCATCAGCCGGACAGCGAACACTGAAGCTTTCTTT.